This T cell receptor beta chain is from a study of glioma-infiltrating T cells. Using RNA template, CDR3s of TCR alpha and beta were amplified with iRepertoire arm-PCR. TCRdb reanalysed the multiplex PCR reads using MiXCR and keeps one entry per CDR3 protein. The table shows 400,000 or so distinct CDR3 sequences, with 35% to 45% occurring only once. The CDR3 is 17 residues long. The germline V and J ends were trimmed by 0 bases and 0 bases, with 13 bases remaining between them. Germline V gene sequence: CDR1 LGHNA, CDR2 YSLEER. The table lists this clonotype with a few counts. This TCR derives from a human donor with low-grade glioma or glioblastoma, undergoing nonglioma brain surgery, or in good health (not recorded which). Sequencing was carried out using glioma tissue, nonneoplastic brain tissue, or PBMCs (not recorded which). The chain has TRBV4-3 and TRBJ2-3; TRBD2 is a possible D gene (6 bases). CDR3 nucleotides: TGCGCCAGCAGCCAAGACTCCACGCGGGATAGCACAGATACGCAGTATTTT. Protein sequence: CASSQDSTRDSTDTQYF.